This is a list of T cell receptor beta chains from one sample in a study of patients and donors after allogeneic stem cell transplantation. One entry per CDR3 protein results from TCRdb running MiXCR on the RT-PCR reads. Of 900,000 to 1,000,000 distinct CDR3 sequences in the sample, 15% to 20% were seen once. Material for sequencing was blood, either unsorted or a sorted T cell fraction (not recorded which). Receptors originate from a human donor who was either an allogeneic HSCT recipient or a stem cell or donor lymphocyte infusion donor (not recorded which). It is not recorded whose cells these are; they may come from a transplant donor. The CDR3 runs from the conserved cysteine through the conserved F or W. D genes are given only for firm matches. Rows give clone size only sometimes, using once, few, many, or a class for an expanded clone.

J gene: TRBJ2-1; clone size: .; D gene: TRBD2; V gene: TRBV4-2; CDR3 protein: CASSLSGTSGRYEQFF; CDR3 DNA: TGTGCCAGCAGCCTCTCCGGGACTAGCGGGAGGTATGAGCAGTTCTTC
J gene: TRBJ2-2; clone size: .; D gene: .; V gene: TRBV11-3; CDR3 protein: CASSLGRGSGELFF; CDR3 DNA: TGTGCCAGCAGCTTAGGACGGGGTTCCGGGGAGCTGTTTTTT
J gene: TRBJ1-1; clone size: .; D gene: TRBD1; V gene: TRBV6-5; CDR3 protein: CASSYSGTGGWNTEAFF; CDR3 DNA: TGTGCCAGCAGTTACTCCGGGACAGGGGGGTGGAACACTGAAGCTTTCTTT
J gene: TRBJ2-1; clone size: few; D gene: .; V gene: TRBV5-1; CDR3 protein: CASSLTSDGITGHEQFF; CDR3 DNA: TGCGCCAGCAGCTTGACCTCAGACGGAATAACGGGGCATGAGCAGTTCTTC
J gene: TRBJ2-1; clone size: few; D gene: .; V gene: TRBV27; CDR3 protein: CASSLSADNYNEQFF; CDR3 DNA: TGTGCCAGCAGTTTATCGGCGGACAACTACAATGAGCAGTTCTTC
J gene: TRBJ2-1; clone size: few; D gene: TRBD2; V gene: TRBV25-1; CDR3 protein: CASSGGLAGVIEQFF; CDR3 DNA: TGTGCCAGCAGTGGGGGACTAGCGGGAGTGATTGAGCAGTTCTTC
J gene: TRBJ1-5; clone size: .; D gene: TRBD1; V gene: TRBV6-2/TRBV6-3; CDR3 protein: CASSDRTGGSNQPQHF; CDR3 DNA: TGTGCCAGCAGTGATCGGACAGGAGGTAGCAATCAGCCCCAGCATTTT
J gene: TRBJ2-1; clone size: .; D gene: TRBD2; V gene: TRBV18; CDR3 protein: CASSPPGLAVNEQFF; CDR3 DNA: TGTGCCAGCTCACCACCGGGACTAGCGGTCAATGAGCAGTTCTTC
J gene: TRBJ2-5; clone size: .; D gene: .; V gene: TRBV4-3; CDR3 protein: CASSQDNSYQETQYF; CDR3 DNA: TGCGCCAGCAGCCAAGATAACAGCTACCAAGAGACCCAGTACTTC
J gene: TRBJ1-4; clone size: few; D gene: .; V gene: TRBV5-1; CDR3 protein: CASSLGGIGEKLFF; CDR3 DNA: TGCGCCAGCAGCTTGGGAGGTATTGGGGAAAAACTGTTTTTT
J gene: TRBJ1-2; clone size: .; D gene: TRBD1; V gene: TRBV5-5; CDR3 protein: CASSFNPGGEYGYTF; CDR3 DNA: TGTGCCAGCAGCTTCAACCCAGGGGGCGAGTATGGCTACACCTTC
J gene: TRBJ2-7; clone size: .; D gene: TRBD2; V gene: TRBV7-2; CDR3 protein: CASSRKGAGGINEQYF; CDR3 DNA: TGTGCCAGCAGCCGCAAAGGAGCGGGAGGGATAAACGAGCAGTACTTC
J gene: TRBJ1-5; clone size: .; D gene: TRBD1; V gene: TRBV6-2/TRBV6-3; CDR3 protein: CASSTPRGNQPQHF; CDR3 DNA: TGTGCCAGCAGTACACCCAGGGGGAATCAGCCCCAGCATTTT
J gene: TRBJ2-1; clone size: .; D gene: .; V gene: TRBV5-6; CDR3 protein: CASSLRRVSYNEQFF; CDR3 DNA: TGTGCCAGCAGCTTGAGGAGGGTATCCTACAATGAGCAGTTCTTC
J gene: TRBJ2-1; clone size: .; D gene: TRBD1; V gene: TRBV5-1; CDR3 protein: CASSLWTGGINEQFF; CDR3 DNA: TGCGCCAGCAGCTTATGGACAGGGGGGATCAATGAGCAGTTCTTC
J gene: TRBJ1-2; clone size: few; D gene: .; V gene: TRBV4-1; CDR3 protein: CASSSMVGYGYTF; CDR3 DNA: TGCGCCAGCAGCTCCATGGTAGGCTATGGCTACACCTTC
J gene: TRBJ2-5; clone size: few; D gene: .; V gene: TRBV10-3; CDR3 protein: CAIARPEGTQYF; CDR3 DNA: TGTGCCATCGCGAGACCCGAGGGGACCCAGTACTTC
J gene: TRBJ2-7; clone size: .; D gene: TRBD1; V gene: TRBV11-2; CDR3 protein: CASSLDAGGSPYEQYF; CDR3 DNA: TGTGCCAGCAGCTTAGATGCAGGGGGATCTCCTTACGAGCAGTACTTC
J gene: TRBJ1-6; clone size: few; D gene: .; V gene: TRBV20-1; CDR3 protein: CSARDRVGLDSPLHF; CDR3 DNA: TGCAGTGCTAGAGATCGGGTGGGCCTGGACTCACCCCTCCACTTT
J gene: TRBJ2-7; clone size: .; D gene: TRBD2; V gene: TRBV14; CDR3 protein: CASSQDPPGGPREQYF; CDR3 DNA: TGTGCCAGCAGCCAAGATCCTCCGGGAGGGCCCCGCGAGCAGTACTTC
J gene: TRBJ2-5; clone size: .; D gene: .; V gene: TRBV7-6; CDR3 protein: CASSPDTPRRQETQYF; CDR3 DNA: TGTGCCAGCAGCCCAGACACTCCCCGGAGGCAAGAGACCCAGTACTTC
J gene: TRBJ2-3; clone size: .; D gene: TRBD2; V gene: TRBV12-3/TRBV12-4; CDR3 protein: CASSPTGRGFTQYF; CDR3 DNA: TGTGCCAGCAGTCCGACCGGGAGGGGATTTACGCAGTATTTT
J gene: TRBJ2-1; clone size: few; D gene: TRBD2; V gene: TRBV6-4; CDR3 protein: CASRASGWLAGPKSSYNEQFF; CDR3 DNA: TGTGCCAGCAGAGCCTCGGGGTGGCTAGCGGGGCCTAAAAGCTCCTACAATGAGCAGTTCTTC
J gene: TRBJ1-5; clone size: .; D gene: TRBD1; V gene: TRBV24-1; CDR3 protein: CATSDSRSGRGQEPQHF; CDR3 DNA: TGTGCCACCAGTGATTCGCGATCAGGCAGGGGGCAAGAGCCCCAGCATTTT
J gene: TRBJ2-2; clone size: few; D gene: .; V gene: TRBV7-8; CDR3 protein: CASSWGTRGADTGELFF; CDR3 DNA: TGTGCCAGCAGCTGGGGGACGAGGGGGGCAGACACCGGGGAGCTGTTTTTT
J gene: TRBJ2-3; clone size: .; D gene: .; V gene: TRBV4-2; CDR3 protein: CASSQAKLTDTQYF; CDR3 DNA: TGTGCCAGCAGCCAAGCGAAGCTCACAGATACGCAGTATTTT
J gene: TRBJ2-7; clone size: .; D gene: .; V gene: TRBV20-1; CDR3 protein: CSARKAGVRATPDYEQYF; CDR3 DNA: TGCAGTGCTAGAAAAGCCGGGGTCAGGGCGACCCCTGACTACGAGCAGTACTTC
J gene: TRBJ1-1; clone size: .; D gene: .; V gene: TRBV7-9; CDR3 protein: CASSIITEAFF; CDR3 DNA: TGTGCCAGCAGCATTATCACTGAAGCTTTCTTT
J gene: TRBJ1-1; clone size: .; D gene: .; V gene: TRBV3-1; CDR3 protein: CASRQRGLGDTEAFF; CDR3 DNA: TGTGCCAGCAGACAAAGGGGCTTGGGGGACACTGAAGCTTTCTTT
J gene: TRBJ2-7; clone size: .; D gene: .; V gene: TRBV4-1; CDR3 protein: CASSQVAESYEQYF; CDR3 DNA: TGCGCCAGCAGCCAAGTTGCGGAGTCCTACGAGCAGTACTTC
J gene: TRBJ1-2; clone size: few; D gene: TRBD1; V gene: TRBV29-1; CDR3 protein: CSVYQGQGTGYTF; CDR3 DNA: TGCAGCGTTTACCAAGGACAGGGGACCGGCTACACCTTC
J gene: TRBJ2-3; clone size: many; D gene: .; V gene: TRBV10-3; CDR3 protein: CAISSDSTDTQYF; CDR3 DNA: TGTGCCATCAGTTCTGACAGCACAGATACGCAGTATTTT
J gene: TRBJ1-6; clone size: few; D gene: TRBD1; V gene: TRBV5-5; CDR3 protein: CASSFRDREGRNSPLHF; CDR3 DNA: TGTGCCAGCAGCTTCCGGGACAGAGAGGGGCGGAACTCACCCCTCCACTTT
J gene: TRBJ1-2; clone size: .; D gene: .; V gene: TRBV7-6; CDR3 protein: CASSPSQGWNYGYTF; CDR3 DNA: TGTGCCAGCAGCCCCTCACAGGGTTGGAACTATGGCTACACCTTC
J gene: TRBJ2-2; clone size: few; D gene: .; V gene: TRBV11-2; CDR3 protein: CASSSLRDTNTGELFF; CDR3 DNA: TGTGCCAGCAGCTCACTCCGGGACACCAACACCGGGGAGCTGTTTTTT
J gene: TRBJ2-5; clone size: few; D gene: TRBD1; V gene: TRBV5-5; CDR3 protein: CASSNGQGRQETQYF; CDR3 DNA: TGTGCCAGCAGCAATGGACAGGGGAGGCAAGAGACCCAGTACTTC
J gene: TRBJ1-2; clone size: .; D gene: TRBD1; V gene: TRBV12-3/TRBV12-4; CDR3 protein: CASSLGTGRIQSNYGYTF; CDR3 DNA: TGTGCCAGCAGTTTGGGGACAGGGAGGATTCAGAGTAACTATGGCTACACCTTC
J gene: TRBJ2-1; clone size: .; D gene: .; V gene: TRBV19; CDR3 protein: CASSMNRGKSSYNEQFF; CDR3 DNA: TGTGCCAGTAGTATGAATAGGGGAAAAAGCTCCTACAATGAGCAGTTCTTC
J gene: TRBJ2-3; clone size: .; D gene: .; V gene: TRBV6-5; CDR3 protein: CASSYSPGERAEGQYF; CDR3 DNA: TGTGCCAGCAGTTACTCTCCCGGGGAAAGAGCGGAAGGGCAGTATTTT
J gene: TRBJ1-6; clone size: .; D gene: TRBD1; V gene: TRBV5-1; CDR3 protein: CASSLEGQGGSPLHF; CDR3 DNA: TGCGCCAGCAGCTTGGAGGGACAGGGAGGGTCACCCCTCCACTTT
J gene: TRBJ2-1; clone size: few; D gene: .; V gene: TRBV20-1; CDR3 protein: CSATGTGEQFF; CDR3 DNA: TGCAGTGCTACGGGGACGGGGGAGCAGTTCTTC
J gene: TRBJ2-3; clone size: few; D gene: TRBD2; V gene: TRBV6-5; CDR3 protein: CASSWSPSGVVNTQYF; CDR3 DNA: TGTGCCAGCAGTTGGTCTCCTAGCGGGGTCGTGAATACGCAGTATTTT
J gene: TRBJ1-2; clone size: few; D gene: .; V gene: TRBV19; CDR3 protein: CASQGLFNYGYTF; CDR3 DNA: TGTGCCAGTCAGGGCCTCTTCAACTATGGCTACACCTTC
J gene: TRBJ1-3; clone size: .; D gene: .; V gene: TRBV12-3/TRBV12-4; CDR3 protein: CAIQKADRYSGNTIYF; CDR3 DNA: TGTGCCATCCAGAAAGCAGACAGGTACTCTGGAAACACCATATATTTT
J gene: TRBJ1-1; clone size: .; D gene: TRBD1; V gene: TRBV19; CDR3 protein: CASSPGTGHNTEAFF; CDR3 DNA: TGTGCCAGTAGTCCCGGGACAGGACACAACACTGAAGCTTTCTTT